Sequencing of this TCR beta chain was carried out in a study of T cell changes during pregnancy in multiple sclerosis. TCRdb's table, derived via immunoSEQ multiplex PCR, lists solely in-frame clones and lacks some. The sample has approximately 51,000 clones; approximately 93% are singletons. The source of this sequence is a female donor with multiple sclerosis, enrolled in a pregnancy study. The sequencing used peripheral blood, collected in the second trimester of pregnancy.

The CDR3 nucleotides are TGTGCCAGCAGCTCCCTGGGGGGATCTTTCTTT. Translating gives CASSSLGGSFF. This rearrangement joins TRBV7-2 to TRBJ1-1; weak D call: TRBD1 (5 bases). CDR3 length equals 11 residues. With 4 bases removed from V and 12 bases from J, the gap between germline ends came to 12 bases. Germline loops: CDR1 SGHTA, CDR2 FQGNSA.